This TCR beta chain is from a study of blood T cell repertoires in COVID-19. About the research overall: Both acute and convalescent COVID-19 samples were obtained from the United States, Italy and Spain. T cells, B-cell-depleted T cells, or PBMCs supplied cDNA or gDNA.

In the source study's methods: Estimation of nucleated cell counts was performed using reference gene primer amplification. This table comes from immunoSEQ multiplex PCR, and its TCRdb copy is limited to in-frame clones, with some not included. The V and J calls and clone size come from that table; D and trimming were worked out from the DNA. In the table there are 30,000 to 40,000 clones, roughly 91% of which are singletons. Trimming took off 4 bases at V and 0 bases at J, with 12 bases between the two ends. This CDR3 comprises 15 residues. Germline V lookup: CDR1 SNHLY, CDR2 FYNNEI. The chain joins TRBV2 to TRBJ2-5; possibly TRBD1 for D (5 bases). The sequence came from a man in his sixties or seventies with active COVID-19. Sequenced sample: peripheral blood. The CDR3 spells CASSVGPGYQETQYF. CDR3 DNA: TGTGCCAGCAGTGTTGGTCCAGGGTACCAAGAGACCCAGTACTTC.